A single sample is the source of the 17 T cell receptor beta chains below, sequenced in a study of T-cell reconstitution after alpha-beta-depleted transplantation in children. Unique molecular identifiers featured in how the TCRbeta library was prepared. TCRdb recomputed calls from the PCR reads with MiXCR, one row per CDR3 protein. The sample consists of 15,000 to 20,000 distinct CDR3 sequences, 9.5% to 15% of them appearing once. The specimen comprised PBMCs, mostly from graft donor cells, sampled 180 days after TCRalphabeta/CD19-depleted stem cell transplant. The receptors shown here come from a boy younger than two who had a stem cell transplant for Wiskott-Aldrich syndrome, so the T cells may come from the graft donor.

This clonotype was detected a few times. V is TRBV20-1 and J is TRBJ1-2, with 8 positions matching TRBD1. The V gene end was trimmed by 3 bases and the J gene end by 3 bases; junction bases not matched to a gene: 6. CDR1 and CDR2 from the germline V gene are DFQATT and SNEGSKA (reference sequence). The CDR3 sequence is 14 residues long. Here the CDR3 DNA reads TGCAGTGCTAGGGCAGGACAGGGACACTATGGCTACACCTTC. Translation: CSARAGQGHYGYTF.

This clonotype has more than one count but fewer than ten. The rearrangement links TRBV7-2 to TRBJ2-3, with 12 bases aligning to TRBD2. The CDR3 contains 16 residues. CDR1 and CDR2 (germline): SGHTA, FQGNSA. Unmatched junction bases numbered 4, after V lost 4 bases and J lost 2 bases. The CDR3 protein is CASSSGLAGYTDTQYF. The DNA of the CDR3 is TGTGCCAGCAGCTCGGGACTAGCGGGTTACACAGATACGCAGTATTTT.

A word on this clonotype: The missing conserved phenylalanine or tryptophan at the end of this CDR3 makes a read error likely. J is TRBJ2-2 and V is TRBV7-6; weak D call: TRBD2 (6 bases). This CDR3 is built from 17 residues. The V gene lost 7 bases and the J gene lost 3 bases, with 21 bases spanning the gap. Germline CDR1 and CDR2: SGHVS and FNYEAQ. CDR3 sequence (DNA): TGTGCCAGCAAATTGCTTCCGACTGGCGGGGACACCGGGGAGCTGTTTTTG. Amino acids: CASKLLPTGGDTGELFL.

This clonotype was counted only a few times. The J gene is TRBJ2-5, the V gene TRBV7-9, with 10 bases aligning to TRBD2. This CDR3 comprises 15 residues. V was pared by 3 bases and J by 3 bases, with 4 bases of the junction left unmatched. The germline CDR1 and CDR2 sequences are SEHNR and FQNEAQ (reference sequence). This CDR3 is CASSFWLAGEETQYF. The CDR3, as DNA: TGTGCCAGCAGCTTTTGGCTAGCGGGAGAAGAGACCCAGTACTTC.

In this sample, this clonotype turned up a few times. This chain links TRBV20-1 with TRBJ2-1; TRBD2 matches 15 bases. This CDR3 spans 13 amino acids. Germline CDR1 reads DFQATT; CDR2 reads SNEGSKA (reference sequence). V lost 5 bases to trimming and J lost 7 bases; unmatched junction nucleotides: 0. The CDR3 sequence: CSAGLAGGNEQFF. The CDR3 DNA reads TGCAGTGCTGGACTAGCGGGGGGGAATGAGCAGTTCTTC.

V is TRBV12-3 or TRBV12-4 and J is TRBJ2-7, with D perhaps TRBD1 (6 bases). Trimming shortened V by 5 bases and J by 1 base, and 15 bases separated the two germline ends. CDR3 length: 15 amino acids. The CDR3 coding sequence is TGTGCCAGCAGTCCTTTGCCAGGGGCATCCTACGAGCAGTACTTC. Translated: CASSPLPGASYEQYF.

The chain links TRBV28 to TRBJ2-5, with 8 bases lining up with TRBD1. CDR1 and CDR2 from the germline V gene are MDHEN and SYDVKM. This CDR3 spans 13 amino acids. V lost 6 bases, J lost 4 bases, and 4 bases stayed unmatched. CDR3 sequence: CASRRQGPETQYF. As DNA, the CDR3 is TGTGCCAGCAGAAGACAGGGGCCAGAGACCCAGTACTTC.

The sample holds many counts of this clonotype. This sequence joins TRBV28 and TRBJ1-2; TRBD1 might be the D (6 bases). Trimming cost V 5 bases and J 5 bases, with 12 bases left between them. The germline gives CDR1 MDHEN, CDR2 SYDVKM. The CDR3 loop spans 13 amino acids. The chain's CDR3 is CASSVGTRYGYTF. The CDR3 nucleotides are TGTGCCAGCAGTGTCGGGACAAGATATGGCTACACCTTC.

There are a few counts of this clonotype. The chain uses TRBV24-1 and TRBJ2-4; D perhaps matches TRBD1 (5 bases). Trimming cost V 4 bases and J 8 bases, with 14 bases left between them. Germline V gene sequence: CDR1 KGHDR, CDR2 SFDVKD. The CDR3 has 14 residues. CDR3 sequence: CATSDRAFGDIQYF. The CDR3 coding sequence is TGTGCCACCAGTGACAGGGCCTTTGGTGACATTCAGTACTTC.

This clonotype is deemed medium-sized (0.01 to 0.1%). CDR3 nucleotides: TGTGCCAGCAGTGTTGCGGGAGCCGGAAACATTCAGTACTTC. Its protein is CASSVAGAGNIQYF. This sequence joins TRBV28 and TRBJ2-4; 7 positions match TRBD2. The J segment lost 6 bases and the V segment lost 5 bases, leaving 7 bases of the junction unmatched. The CDR3 runs to 14 residues. Germline V CDR1 and CDR2: MDHEN, SYDVKM.

This chain links TRBV20-1 with TRBJ2-1; no firm D call. Trimming took off 1 base at V and 4 bases at J, with 14 bases between the two ends. This CDR3 comprises 15 residues. CDR1 DFQATT and CDR2 SNEGSKA come from the germline V gene (reference sequence). DNA of the CDR3: TGCAGTGCTAGAGGGGTAGTAGCAGAATACAATGAGCAGTTCTTC. Residues: CSARGVVAEYNEQFF.

The chain is built from TRBV10-3 and TRBJ1-5; D gene unclear. This CDR3 is 15 amino acids long. CDR1 is ENHRY, CDR2 SYGVKD, per germline. The ends were cut back, 2 bases at V and 1 base at J, with 9 bases in the middle. The CDR3 nucleotides are TGTGCCATCAGTGAGAGAGGGAGGAGCAATCAGCCCCAGCATTTT. It specifies CAISERGRSNQPQHF.

This clonotype has a count of ten or more. The CDR3 loop reads CASSFIGGRDEQYF. DNA for the CDR3: TGTGCCAGCAGCTTTATTGGGGGAAGGGACGAGCAGTACTTC. This rearrangement joins TRBV11-2 to TRBJ2-7, with D perhaps given as TRBD1 or TRBD2 (5 bases each). Deletions cut 3 bases from V and 5 bases from J, with 14 bases between. This CDR3 region has 14 residues. Germline V gene data show CDR1 as SGHAT and CDR2 as FQNNGV.

Many counts were recorded for this clonotype. The chain is built from TRBV2 and TRBJ2-1, with D possibly TRBD2 on 6 matching bases. The germline V gene encodes CDR1 SNHLY and CDR2 FYNNEI. The length of the CDR3 is 17 residues. The V and J ends lost 2 bases and 7 bases respectively, with 21 bases between them. The CDR3 DNA sequence: TGTGCCAGCAGTGAAAGCCCTAGCGCCCTCCTGGGAAATGAGCAGTTCTTC. Amino acids: CASSESPSALLGNEQFF.

This clonotype has only a few counts. The chain uses TRBV20-1 and TRBJ2-7, with 13 bases fitting TRBD2. In germline, CDR1 is DFQATT, CDR2 SNEGSKA (reference sequence). The CDR3 consists of 14 residues. V dropped 5 bases and J dropped 3; count of bases not matched to a gene: 4. The CDR3 loop is CSAAGLAGIYEQYF. In DNA, the CDR3 is TGCAGTGCTGCGGGACTAGCGGGAATCTACGAGCAGTACTTC.

V is TRBV7-9 and J is TRBJ1-5, with D unclear. The V gene's germline CDR1 is SEHNR and CDR2 FQNEAQ (reference sequence). Trimming took 5 bases from V and 7 from J, leaving 15 bases between them. The CDR3 consists of 14 residues. The CDR3 spells CASSPGPLRQPQHF. For the CDR3, the DNA is TGTGCCAGCAGCCCGGGTCCCCTAAGGCAGCCCCAGCATTTT.

Many counts were recorded for this clonotype. This rearrangement joins TRBV7-2 to TRBJ2-7; 8 bases align to TRBD2. CDR3 length equals 15 residues. Germline V gene lookup returns CDR1 SGHTA and CDR2 FQGNSA. Unmatched junction bases numbered 8, after V lost 3 bases and J lost 4 bases. The CDR3 region is CASSFGSGGRYEQYF. The CDR3 nucleotides are TGTGCCAGCAGCTTCGGGTCGGGGGGGCGATACGAGCAGTACTTC.